In its sample, the clone carrying this T cell receptor (beta chain) was seen many times. This sample stems from a study of T cells in Graves' hyperthyroidism and ophthalmopathy. Between the trimmed V and J ends, which lost 7 bases and 0 bases, there was a span of 13 bases. This CDR3 is built from 13 residues. Germline CDR1 and CDR2: SQVTM and ANQGSEA. TCR beta CDR3 regions were amplified from RNA transcripts. Carried out on the TCR CDR3, a first-round RT-PCR used the HTBI primer set. TCRdb fed the multiplex PCR reads into MiXCR, producing one record per CDR3 protein. The sample carries around 420,000 distinct CDR3 sequences, around 15% recorded once.

The rearrangement links TRBV29-1 to TRBJ2-7; possible D gene TRBD1, 6 bases. Material for sequencing was blood. The receptor was isolated from a young woman with Graves' hyperthyroidism. The CDR3 is CSATDRNSYEQYF. The CDR3 region has the DNA TGCAGCGCTACGGACAGAAACTCCTACGAGCAGTACTTC.